This T cell receptor beta chain was obtained from a study of cytomegalovirus exposure and HLA in healthy donors. The germline V gene has CDR1 MDHEN and CDR2 SYDVKM. The V gene lost 7 bases and the J gene lost 3 bases, with 12 bases spanning the gap. The CDR3 runs 13 residues. PCR was performed using 60 Vbeta and 13 Jbeta primers. Only in-frame clones appear in the TCRdb table, and some are missing; sequencing was by immunoSEQ multiplex PCR. The table lists approximately 140,000 clones, 65% to 85% of them singletons, with around 7% in the top ten. Points from the study as a whole: Relative to equally common others, HLA-associated TCR beta chains showed greater clonal expansion in a later analysis. The authors listed approximately 150 TCR beta chains as cytomegalovirus-associated.

Details on this clone: The antigen is unknown.

This TCR was recovered from a middle-aged woman in good health and CMV-seropositive. Sequencing was performed on PBMCs. This chain joins TRBV28 and TRBJ1-2, with TRBD1 as a possible D gene (5 bases). CDR3 sequence reads: CASISGLDYGYTF. CDR3 bases: TGTGCCAGCATTTCAGGGTTGGACTATGGCTACACCTTC.